This T cell receptor (beta chain) is from a study of post-analysis software for immune sequencing data. The wider study: Secondary progressive, relapsing-remitting and progressive-relapsing multiple sclerosis were among the included disease courses.

The TCR beta cDNA libraries carried unique molecular identifiers. TCRdb fed the PCR reads into MiXCR, producing one record per CDR3 protein. Here the sample spans hundreds of thousands of distinct CDR3 sequences, about 27% being singletons. Comments on this clonotype: Antigen: not known.

Study-level points and caveats: Five TRBV segments, including TRBV5-6, TRBV5-1 and TRBV20-1, were more frequent in patients than controls. Normalized Chao1 diversity was significantly reduced in patients versus controls. Under the F measure, samples that were prepared in one batch clustered strongly together.

The germline V gene has CDR1 DFQATT and CDR2 SNEGSKA (reference sequence). Trimming shortened V by 5 bases and J by 5 bases, and 13 bases separated the two germline ends. The CDR3 has 13 residues. This clonotype was obtained from a girl aged 5-17 years with multiple sclerosis. The source material was blood. This chain uses TRBV20-1 with TRBJ2-1; no clear D gene. The CDR3 DNA is TGCAGTGCTGGCCCCTCGGCTCACAATGAGCAGTTCTTC. Protein sequence: CSAGPSAHNEQFF.